The TCR beta chain described here comes from a study of blood T cell repertoires in COVID-19 (dated by TCRdb to 2020 to 2021). Concerning the study at large: Collaborator samples came from the United States, Italy and Spain and covered acute and convalescent phases of COVID-19. The material from the prospective study consisted of cDNA or gDNA derived from T cells, B-cell-depleted T cells, or PBMCs. Deeply sampled blood TCRbeta repertoires from subjects exposed to, actively infected with, or recovered from COVID-19 were included in the dataset. A freely available public database, intended as a resource for researchers studying the immune response to SARS-CoV-2, is where the repertoires were released. Samples came from the ongoing ImmuneRACE study (first 160 participants) plus 1,254 subjects from 6 global collaborators. Nearly every sample came with metadata listing a de-identified subject ID, COVID-19 status, age in years and sex. HLA class I and class II types, where available, came from metadata supplied by the sample provider rather than from assay-based typing.

On this clone: Its antigen is still unknown. One base away there is no much larger clone; base qualities are not given.

Participants in the prospective study were aged about 18 to 95 years, lived in some 24 United States geographic areas, and enrolled through a virtual design. Cohort assignment in the prospective study relied on participant-reported clinical history from a screening survey and a study questionnaire. In the prospective study, whole blood, serum and a nasopharyngeal or oropharyngeal swab were collected from each participant by mobile phlebotomists. Additional blood draws and questionnaires over an approximately two-month period could optionally be provided by prospective study participants. Prospective study blood samples were shipped either frozen or at room temperature before DNA extraction. Paper-wide results and their limitations: Clinical and demographic metadata were provided uncurated, with the amount varying by source and participant.

At the junction V is shortened by 0 bases and J by 4 bases; bases outside the gene matches: 1. CDR1 SGDLS and CDR2 YYNGEE are derived from the germline V gene. CDR3 length: 15 amino acids, cysteine to phenylalanine. Only the CDR3 DNA stays, 45 bases, in frame from base 1. The immunoSEQ Assay, a bias-controlled multiplex PCR, was used to amplify TCRbeta CDR3 regions from genomic DNA. The published analysis was carried out like this. The number of nucleated cells in each sample was estimated from the amplification of reference gene primers within the assay. To quantify the absolute abundance of each unique TCRbeta CDR3 rearrangement, sequence reads were collapsed and filtered. Productive Simpson clonality was computed per sample as the square root of Simpson's diversity index over productive rearrangements. Drawn from immuneACCESS, this table holds only the in-frame rearrangements with V and J called that TCRdb kept. Clones are partly lost; checked studies trace under half to an unresolved V gene and leave the rest unexplained. V and J calls plus clone size are reproduced from that table; the DNA served to infer D and trimming. This sample lists hundreds of thousands of clones; 85% to 90% were detected once. Around 4.5% of the sample rests with the top ten.

Sequenced: PBMCs or T cells enriched from blood (not recorded which). The source is a woman younger than 35 with acute COVID-19. The chain uses TRBV9 and TRBJ2-2, and 9 bases in between align with TRBD1. The CDR3 region: CASSVVTGGTGELFF. Read as DNA, the sequence is TGTGCCAGCAGCGTAGTGACAGGGGGCACCGGGGAGCTGTTTTTT.